This T cell receptor beta chain emerged from a study of beta chain features in type 1 diabetes. This clone occurred a few times. Since all of the isolated RNA was reverse transcribed, expressed TCRB transcripts were what got sequenced. Produced via immunoSEQ multiplex PCR; TCRdb's table is partial and in-frame only. The sample yields about 450,000 clones, about an eighth seen once. The CDR3 has 14 amino acids. The V gene's germline CDR1 is SNHLY and CDR2 FYNNEI. Sequences were obtained from naive CD4+ T cells from blood. The chain recombines TRBV2 with TRBJ2-3, with D perhaps being TRBD1 or TRBD2 (7 bases each). This receptor was taken from a young woman in good health. The CDR3 loop is CASQGGMRTDTQYF. The CDR3, as DNA: TGTGCTTCCCAGGGGGGGATGCGCACAGATACGCAGTATTTT.